Detailed here is one T cell receptor beta chain. What it recognizes is unknown. This record comes from a study of shared clonotypes between healthy human individuals. The study's findings and limits: Generation probability values for non-shared clonotypes were lower than those for clonotypes shared by all four donors. What limited the represented genetic and exposure-history diversity was the small number of donors.

This CDR3 is built from 16 residues. J was trimmed by 4 bases and V by 0 bases; bases with no gene match: 8. CDR1 and CDR2 (germline): LNHDA, SQIVND (reference sequence). The assay was immunoSEQ multiplex PCR, and TCRdb's table has in-frame clones only and misses some. The sample has around 2.5 million clones; 80% to 95% are singletons. The sample was naive CD4+ T cells from PBMCs. Subset noted: CD45RA+ positively selected. The V and J genes are TRBV19 and TRBJ1-2, with 7 bases identical to TRBD1. The receptor's source is a man aged 18 to 29 in good health. Some clones in this sample may be carry-over from other donors' samples. CDR3 bases: TGTGCCAGTAGTATAGATCGGGGACAGCCGACCTATGGCTACACCTTC. Translation gives CASSIDRGQPTYGYTF.